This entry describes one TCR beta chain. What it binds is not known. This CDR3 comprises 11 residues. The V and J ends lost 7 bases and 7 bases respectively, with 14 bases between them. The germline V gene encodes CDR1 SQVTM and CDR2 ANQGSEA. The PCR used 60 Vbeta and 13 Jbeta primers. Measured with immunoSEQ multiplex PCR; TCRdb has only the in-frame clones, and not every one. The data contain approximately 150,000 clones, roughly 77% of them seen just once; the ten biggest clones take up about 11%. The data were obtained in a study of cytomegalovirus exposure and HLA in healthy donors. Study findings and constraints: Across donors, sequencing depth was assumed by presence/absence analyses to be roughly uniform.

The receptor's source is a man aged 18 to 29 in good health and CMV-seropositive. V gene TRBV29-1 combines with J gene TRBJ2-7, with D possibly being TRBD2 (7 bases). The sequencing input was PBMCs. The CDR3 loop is CSAAQGGEQYF. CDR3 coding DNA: TGCAGCGCAGCACAGGGAGGGGAGCAGTACTTC.